In its sample, the clone carrying this TCR beta chain was seen a few times. Its antigen is not known. This entry is derived from a study of Graves' ophthalmopathy and Graves' hyperthyroidism. Findings and caveats of the study: Most thyroid clonotypes expanded beyond 0.001 frequency were also found in blood. The model flagged ophthalmopathy progression at 65% to 71% sensitivity and around 72% specificity.

TCR beta CDR3 amplification used RNA transcripts. First-round RT-PCR with HTBI primers preceded a second-round multiplex PCR. TCRdb reanalysed the multiplex PCR reads using MiXCR and keeps one entry per CDR3 protein. The repertoire holds 400,000 to 500,000 distinct CDR3 sequences, about 21% seen once, with roughly 3.2% in the top ten. Uncontrolled infections, pregnancy, lactation or other autoimmune diseases led to patient exclusion. CDR1 is SGHVS and CDR2 is FQNEAQ in the germline V gene. The V end lost 1 base, the J end lost 6 bases, and 6 bases lay between the germline ends. There are 13 residues in the CDR3.

The sequencing sample was made of peripheral blood. This clonotype was obtained from a woman under 30 with stable Graves' hyperthyroidism. The chain has TRBV7-8 and TRBJ2-2; D gene unclear. The CDR3 DNA reads TGTGCCAGCAGCTTAGTCCCCTCCGGGGAGCTGTTTTTT. The encoded protein is CASSLVPSGELFF.